The entry below describes one TCR beta chain. This sample is part of a study of identical twins. TCRdb recomputed calls from the 5' RACE reads with MiXCR, one row per CDR3 protein. The sample includes about 900,000 distinct CDR3 sequences, roughly an eighth of them seen just once. Germline lookup yields CDR1 SGHRS and CDR2 YFSETQ. With V trimmed by 6 bases and J by 5 bases, 11 bases remained unmatched. The CDR3 totals 15 residues. The same data also went into a second study, on yellow fever vaccine responses in identical twins.

The rearrangement uses TRBV5-1 and TRBJ2-3; 8 bases are shared with TRBD2. The receptor was isolated from a woman aged 18-29 years in good health. Sequencing used PBMCs. CDR3 amino acids: CASTVAGSSGDTQYF. DNA of the CDR3: TGCGCCAGCACCGTAGCGGGGTCCTCTGGAGATACGCAGTATTTT.